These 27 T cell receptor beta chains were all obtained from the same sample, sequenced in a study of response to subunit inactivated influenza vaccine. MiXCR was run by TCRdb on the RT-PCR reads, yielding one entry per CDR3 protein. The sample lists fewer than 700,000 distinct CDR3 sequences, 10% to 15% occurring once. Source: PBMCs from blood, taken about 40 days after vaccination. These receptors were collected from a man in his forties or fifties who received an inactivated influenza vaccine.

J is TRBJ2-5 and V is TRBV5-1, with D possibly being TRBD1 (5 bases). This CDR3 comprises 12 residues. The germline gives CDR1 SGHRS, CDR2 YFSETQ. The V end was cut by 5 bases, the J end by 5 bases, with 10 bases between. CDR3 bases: TGCGCCAGCAGAGGGGATTTGGAGACCCAGTACTTC. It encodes CASRGDLETQYF.

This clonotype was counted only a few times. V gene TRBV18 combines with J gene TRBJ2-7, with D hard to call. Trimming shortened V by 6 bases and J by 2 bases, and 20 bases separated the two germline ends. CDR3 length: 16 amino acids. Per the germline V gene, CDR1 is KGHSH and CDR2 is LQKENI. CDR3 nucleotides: TGTGCCAGCTCTCAAGGATTAAGGAGAAACCCCTACGAGCAGTACTTC. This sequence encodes CASSQGLRRNPYEQYF.

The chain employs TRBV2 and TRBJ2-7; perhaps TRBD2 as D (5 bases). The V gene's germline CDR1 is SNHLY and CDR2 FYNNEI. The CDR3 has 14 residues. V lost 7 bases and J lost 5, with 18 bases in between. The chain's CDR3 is CASTRGNAINEQYF. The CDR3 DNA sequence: TGTGCCAGCACCCGAGGGAATGCCATCAACGAGCAGTACTTC.

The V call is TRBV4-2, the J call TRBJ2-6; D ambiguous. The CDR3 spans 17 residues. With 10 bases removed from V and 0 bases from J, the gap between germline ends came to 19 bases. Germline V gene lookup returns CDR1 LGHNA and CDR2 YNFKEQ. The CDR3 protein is CAMGAGLVCSGANVLTF. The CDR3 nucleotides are TGTGCCATGGGCGCCGGGCTCGTATGCTCTGGGGCCAACGTCCTGACTTTC.

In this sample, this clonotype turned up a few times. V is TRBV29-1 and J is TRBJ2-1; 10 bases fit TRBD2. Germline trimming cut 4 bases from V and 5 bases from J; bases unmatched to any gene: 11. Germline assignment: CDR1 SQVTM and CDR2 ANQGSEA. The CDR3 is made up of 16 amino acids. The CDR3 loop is CSVGTSGRRWDNEQFF. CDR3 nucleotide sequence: TGCAGCGTTGGGACTAGCGGTCGGAGGTGGGACAATGAGCAGTTCTTC.

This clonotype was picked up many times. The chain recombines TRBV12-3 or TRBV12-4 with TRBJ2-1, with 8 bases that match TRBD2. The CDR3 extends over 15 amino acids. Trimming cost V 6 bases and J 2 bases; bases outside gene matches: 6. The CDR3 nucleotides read TGTGCCAGCAGCCGTAGCGGGACCGCCTACAATGAGCAGTTCTTC. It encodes CASSRSGTAYNEQFF.

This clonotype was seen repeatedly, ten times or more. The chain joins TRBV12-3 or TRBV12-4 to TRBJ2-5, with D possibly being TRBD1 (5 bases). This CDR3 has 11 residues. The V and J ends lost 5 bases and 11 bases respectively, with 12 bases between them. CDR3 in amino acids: CASSTGPNQYF. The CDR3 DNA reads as TGTGCCAGCAGTACAGGACCCAATCAGTACTTC.

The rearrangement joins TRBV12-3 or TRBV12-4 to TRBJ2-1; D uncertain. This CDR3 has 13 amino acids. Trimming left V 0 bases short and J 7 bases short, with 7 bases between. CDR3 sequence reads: CASSLARRNEQFF. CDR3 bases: TGTGCCAGCAGTTTAGCCAGGCGGAATGAGCAGTTCTTC.

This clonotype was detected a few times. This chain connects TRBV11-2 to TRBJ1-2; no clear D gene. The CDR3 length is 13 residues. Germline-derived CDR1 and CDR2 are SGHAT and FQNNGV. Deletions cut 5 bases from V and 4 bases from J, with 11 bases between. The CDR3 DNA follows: TGTGCCAGCAGCCCCCAAGGTGTCTATGGCTACACCTTC. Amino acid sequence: CASSPQGVYGYTF.

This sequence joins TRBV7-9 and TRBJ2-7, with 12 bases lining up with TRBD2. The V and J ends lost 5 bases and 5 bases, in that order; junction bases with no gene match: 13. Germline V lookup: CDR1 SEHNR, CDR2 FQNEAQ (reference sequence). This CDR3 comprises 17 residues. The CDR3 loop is CASSPPRLAGVRDEQYF. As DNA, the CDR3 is TGTGCCAGCAGCCCACCAAGACTAGCGGGAGTACGAGACGAGCAGTACTTC.

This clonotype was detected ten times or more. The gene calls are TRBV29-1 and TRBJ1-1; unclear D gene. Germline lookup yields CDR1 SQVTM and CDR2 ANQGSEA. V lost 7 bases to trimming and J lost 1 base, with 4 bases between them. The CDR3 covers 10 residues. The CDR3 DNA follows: TGCAGCGCTTCGAACACTGAAGCTTTCTTT. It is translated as CSASNTEAFF.

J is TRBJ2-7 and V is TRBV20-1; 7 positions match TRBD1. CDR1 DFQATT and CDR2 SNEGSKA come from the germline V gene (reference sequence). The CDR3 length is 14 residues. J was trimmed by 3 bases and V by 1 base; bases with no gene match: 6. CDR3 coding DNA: TGCAGTGCTAGAGGGGGACAGATCCTCTACGAGCAGTACTTC. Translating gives CSARGGQILYEQYF.

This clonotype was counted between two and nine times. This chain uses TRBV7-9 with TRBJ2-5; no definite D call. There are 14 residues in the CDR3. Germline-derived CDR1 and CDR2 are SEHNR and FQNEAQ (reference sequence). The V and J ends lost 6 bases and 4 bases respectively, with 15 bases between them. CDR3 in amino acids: CASRRAQGLETQYF. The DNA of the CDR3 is TGTGCCAGCAGGAGAGCCCAAGGGTTAGAGACCCAGTACTTC.

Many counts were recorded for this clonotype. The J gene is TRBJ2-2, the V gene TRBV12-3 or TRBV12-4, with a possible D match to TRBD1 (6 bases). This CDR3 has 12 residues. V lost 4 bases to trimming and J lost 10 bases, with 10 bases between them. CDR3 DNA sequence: TGTGCCAGCAGTTCTGGACAGTTGGAGCTGTTTTTT. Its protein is CASSSGQLELFF.

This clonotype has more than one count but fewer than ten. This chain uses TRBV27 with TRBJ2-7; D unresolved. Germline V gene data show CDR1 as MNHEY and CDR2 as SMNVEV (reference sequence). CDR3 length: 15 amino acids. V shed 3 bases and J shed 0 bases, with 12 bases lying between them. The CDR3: CASSFSRSFSYEQYF. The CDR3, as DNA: TGTGCCAGCAGTTTCAGCAGATCCTTCTCCTACGAGCAGTACTTC.

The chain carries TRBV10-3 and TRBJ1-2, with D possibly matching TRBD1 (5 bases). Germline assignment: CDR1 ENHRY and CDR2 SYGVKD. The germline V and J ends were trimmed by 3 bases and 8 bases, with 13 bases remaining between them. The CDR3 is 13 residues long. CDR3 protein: CAISDIQGQGYTF. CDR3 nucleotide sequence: TGTGCCATCAGTGATATCCAGGGTCAGGGCTACACCTTC.

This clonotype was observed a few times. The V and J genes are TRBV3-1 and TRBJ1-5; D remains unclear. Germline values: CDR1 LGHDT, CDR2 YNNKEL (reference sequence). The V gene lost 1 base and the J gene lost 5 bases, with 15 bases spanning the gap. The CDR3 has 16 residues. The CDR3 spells CASSQGFSSVDQPQHF. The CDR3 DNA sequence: TGTGCCAGCAGCCAAGGTTTCAGTTCCGTGGATCAGCCCCAGCATTTT.

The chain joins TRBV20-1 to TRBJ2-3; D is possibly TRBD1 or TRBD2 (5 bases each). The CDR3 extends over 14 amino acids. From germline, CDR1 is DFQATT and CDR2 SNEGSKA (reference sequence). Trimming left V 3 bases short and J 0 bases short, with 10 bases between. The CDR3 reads CSARQWDSTDTQYF. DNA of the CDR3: TGCAGTGCTAGGCAATGGGACAGCACAGATACGCAGTATTTT.

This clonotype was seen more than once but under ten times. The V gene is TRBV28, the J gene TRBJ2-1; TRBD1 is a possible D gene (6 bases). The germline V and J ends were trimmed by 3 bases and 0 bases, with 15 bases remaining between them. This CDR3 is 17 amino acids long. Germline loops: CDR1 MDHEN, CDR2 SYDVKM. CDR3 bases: TGTGCCAGCAGTTTCGACAGGAGAAGAAGCTCCTACAATGAGCAGTTCTTC. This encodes CASSFDRRRSSYNEQFF.

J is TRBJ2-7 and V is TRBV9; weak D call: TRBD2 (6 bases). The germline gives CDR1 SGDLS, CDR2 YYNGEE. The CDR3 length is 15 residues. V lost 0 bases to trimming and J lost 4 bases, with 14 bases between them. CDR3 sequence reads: CASSVGGGLTYEQYF. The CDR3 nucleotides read TGTGCCAGCAGCGTAGGGGGCGGACTAACTTACGAGCAGTACTTC.

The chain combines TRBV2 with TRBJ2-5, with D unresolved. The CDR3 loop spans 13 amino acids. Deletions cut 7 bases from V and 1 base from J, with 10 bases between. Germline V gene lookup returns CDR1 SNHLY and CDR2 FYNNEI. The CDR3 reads CASKRDTQETQYF. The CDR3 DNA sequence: TGTGCCAGCAAGAGAGATACCCAAGAGACCCAGTACTTC.

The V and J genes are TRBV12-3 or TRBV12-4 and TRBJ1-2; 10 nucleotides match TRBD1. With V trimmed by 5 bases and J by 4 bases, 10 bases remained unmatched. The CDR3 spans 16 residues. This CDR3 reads CASSRLRDRGSYGYTF. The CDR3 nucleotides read TGTGCCAGCAGTCGACTCCGGGACAGGGGTAGCTATGGCTACACCTTC.

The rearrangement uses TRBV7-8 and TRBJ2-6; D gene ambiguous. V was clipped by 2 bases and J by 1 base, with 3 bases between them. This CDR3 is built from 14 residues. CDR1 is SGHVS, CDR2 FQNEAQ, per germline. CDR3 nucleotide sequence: TGTGCCAGCAGCTTAATGTCTGGGGCCAACGTCCTGACTTTC. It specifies CASSLMSGANVLTF.

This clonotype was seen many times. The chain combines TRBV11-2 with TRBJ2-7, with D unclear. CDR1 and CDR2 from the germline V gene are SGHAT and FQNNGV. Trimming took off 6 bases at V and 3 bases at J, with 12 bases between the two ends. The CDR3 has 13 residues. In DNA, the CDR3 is TGTGCCAGCAGTCTAGGAAGGGTCTACGAGCAGTACTTC. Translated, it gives CASSLGRVYEQYF.

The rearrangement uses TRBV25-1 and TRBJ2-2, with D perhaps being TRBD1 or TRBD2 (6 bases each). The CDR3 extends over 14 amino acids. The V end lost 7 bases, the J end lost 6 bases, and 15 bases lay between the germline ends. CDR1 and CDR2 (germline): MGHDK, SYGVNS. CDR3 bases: TGTGCCAGCATAGGCAGGGGAGGTTCCGGGGAGCTGTTTTTT. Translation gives CASIGRGGSGELFF.

This CDR3 is CASSLVQYAYSGANVLTF. The CDR3 DNA sequence: TGTGCCAGCAGCTTAGTCCAGTACGCCTACTCTGGGGCCAACGTCCTGACTTTC. This chain joins TRBV11-1 and TRBJ2-6; D unclear. Trimming removed 1 base from V and 0 bases from J, with 13 bases in between. CDR3 size: 18 residues. Germline CDR1 and CDR2: SGHAT and FQDESV (reference sequence).

CDR3 nucleotides: TGTGCCAGCAGTCCACTAGGAGAGGGGCTGAACAATGAGCAGTTCTTC. Its translation: CASSPLGEGLNNEQFF. V gene TRBV28 combines with J gene TRBJ2-1; D assignment may be TRBD1 or TRBD2 (5 bases each). CDR1 and CDR2 from the germline V gene are MDHEN and SYDVKM. The CDR3 loop spans 16 amino acids. The germline V and J ends were trimmed by 5 bases and 5 bases, with 19 bases remaining between them.